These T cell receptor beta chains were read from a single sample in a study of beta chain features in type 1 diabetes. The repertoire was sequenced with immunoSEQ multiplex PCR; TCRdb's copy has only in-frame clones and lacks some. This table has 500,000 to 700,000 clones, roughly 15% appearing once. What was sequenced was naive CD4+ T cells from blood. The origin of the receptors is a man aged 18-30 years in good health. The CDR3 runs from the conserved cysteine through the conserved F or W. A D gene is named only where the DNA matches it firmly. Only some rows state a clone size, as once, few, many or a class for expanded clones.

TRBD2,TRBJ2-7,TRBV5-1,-,TGCGCCAGCAGCTTGACAGCGGGGACCTACGAGCAGTACTTC,CASSLTAGTYEQYF
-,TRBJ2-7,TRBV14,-,TGTGCCAGCAGCCGGGACTCCTACGAGCAGTACTTC,CASSRDSYEQYF
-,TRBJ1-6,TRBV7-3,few,TGTGCCAGCAGCCCTGGGACTCGAAGAGGGAATTCACCCCTCCACTTT,CASSPGTRRGNSPLHF
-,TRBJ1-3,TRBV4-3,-,TGCGCCAGCAGCCAAGCGGGTGGGAAAGGAAACACCATATATTTT,CASSQAGGKGNTIYF
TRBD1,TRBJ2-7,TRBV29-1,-,TGCAGCGTACTACAGGACAGGGTCTCCTACGAGCAGTACTTC,CSVLQDRVSYEQYF
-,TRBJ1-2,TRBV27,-,TGTGCCAGCAGGCCCGGGACTGATTATGGCTACACCTTC,CASRPGTDYGYTF
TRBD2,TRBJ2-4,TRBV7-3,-,TGTGCCAGCAGCTCGGGACTAGCGGGAGGCATTCAGTACTTC,CASSSGLAGGIQYF
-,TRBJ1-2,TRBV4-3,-,TGCGCCAGCAGCCCAGAGGTCTACAATGGCTACACCTTC,CASSPEVYNGYTF
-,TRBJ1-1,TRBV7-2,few,TGTGCCAGCGCAGGGGTTTGGAACACTGAAGCTTTCTTT,CASAGVWNTEAFF
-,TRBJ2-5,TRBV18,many,TGTGCCAGCTCACCACCGGTGGAGACCCAGTACTTC,CASSPPVETQYF
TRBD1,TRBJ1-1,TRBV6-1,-,TGTGCCAGCAGTCCGGGACAGCCCTATCGGGAGTTTTTCTTT,CASSPGQPYREFFF
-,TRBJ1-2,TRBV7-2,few,TGTGCCAGCAGCCCAGAGAGCACCCTCATATCTTGTACCTTC,CASSPESTLISCTF
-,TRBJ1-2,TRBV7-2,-,TGTGCCAGCAGCTTAGTATGGCAGAACTATGGCTACACCTTC,CASSLVWQNYGYTF
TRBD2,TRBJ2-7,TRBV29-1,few,TGCAGCGTTGTATCGGGGGGGTGGGAGCAGTACTTC,CSVVSGGWEQYF
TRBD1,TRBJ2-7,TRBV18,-,TGTGCCAGCTCACAGGGACAGGGAACTTACGAGCAGTACTTC,CASSQGQGTYEQYF
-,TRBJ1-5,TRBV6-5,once,TGTGCCAGCAGTTCCCAAGGGCCCAATCAGCCCCAGCATTTT,CASSSQGPNQPQHF
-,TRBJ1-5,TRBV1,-,TGCACCAGCAGCCAAGATCGACGCAGGGGGCGTTTAATGTTTCAGCCCCAGCATTTT,CTSSQDRRRGRLMFQPQHF
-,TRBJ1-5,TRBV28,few,TGTGCCAGCAGTTTAGACCGGATATTATATCAGCCCCAGCATTTT,CASSLDRILYQPQHF
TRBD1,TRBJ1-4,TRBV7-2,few,TGTGCCAGCAGCACCGACAGGGATGGGGGAAAACTGTTTTTT,CASSTDRDGGKLFF
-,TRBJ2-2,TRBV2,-,TGTGCCAGCAACCGCAGGGGGAACACCGGGGAGCTGTTTTTT,CASNRRGNTGELFF
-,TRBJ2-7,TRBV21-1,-,TGTGCCAGCAGCAAAGCTCGACAGGAGAGCTACGAGCAGTACTTC,CASSKARQESYEQYF
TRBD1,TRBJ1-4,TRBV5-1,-,TGCGCCAGCAGCAGGACAGGGAGCGAAAAACTGTTTTTT,CASSRTGSEKLFF
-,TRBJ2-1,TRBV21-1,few,TGTGCCAGCAGCAAAGCGGGGACTAGCGGCATCAATGAGCAGTTCTTC,CASSKAGTSGINEQFF
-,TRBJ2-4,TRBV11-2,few,TGTGCCAGCAGCTACCCCGGGCCGATTATTCAGTACTTC,CASSYPGPIIQYF
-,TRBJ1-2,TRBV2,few,TGTGCCAGCAGTGGACAGCTCAACTATGGCTACACCTTC,CASSGQLNYGYTF
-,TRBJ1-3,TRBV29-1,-,TGCAGCGTTGAAGGTACTGACAGTTCTGGAAACACCATATATTTT,CSVEGTDSSGNTIYF
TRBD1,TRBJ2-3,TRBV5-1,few,TGCGCCAGCAGCAGCTATCGGGACAGGGGCAGGGATACGCAGTATTTT,CASSSYRDRGRDTQYF
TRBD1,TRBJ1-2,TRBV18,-,TGTGCCAGCTCACCGCGCTTATCCGGGACAGGGGATGGCTATGGCTACACCTTC,CASSPRLSGTGDGYGYTF
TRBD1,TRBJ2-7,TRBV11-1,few,TGTGCCAGCAGCTTAGCCGGGACAGCCGAGCAGTACTTC,CASSLAGTAEQYF
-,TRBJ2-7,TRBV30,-,TGTGCCTGGGGAGCTTGGAGCGAGCAGTACTTC,CAWGAWSEQYF
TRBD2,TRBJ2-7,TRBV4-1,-,TGCGCCAGCAGCGAAGCCCTAGCGGGGGCCTACGAGCAGTACTTC,CASSEALAGAYEQYF
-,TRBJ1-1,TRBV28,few,TGTGCCAGTGGGAACACTGAAGCTTTCTTT,CASGNTEAFF
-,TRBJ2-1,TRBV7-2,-,TGTGCCAGCAGCCCCCGGACTAACAATGAGCAGTTCTTC,CASSPRTNNEQFF
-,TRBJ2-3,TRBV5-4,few,TGTGCAGCAACCGCAGGAGGGAACACAGATACGCAGTATTTT,CAATAGGNTDTQYF
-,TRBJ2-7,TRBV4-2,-,TGTGCCAGCAGCCAAGAAGGTACCGAAAGCTCCTACGAGCAGTACTTC,CASSQEGTESSYEQYF
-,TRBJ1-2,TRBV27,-,TGTGCCAGCAGATCTGGACAAAAGGGGTATGGCTACACCTTC,CASRSGQKGYGYTF
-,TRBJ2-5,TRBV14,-,TGTGCCAGCAGCCAGAGGCAGGGGACCCTCAAGGGGACCCAGTACTTC,CASSQRQGTLKGTQYF
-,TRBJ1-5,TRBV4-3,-,TGCGCCAGCAGCCAGGGGGCCCGGGGCAACAATCAGCCCCAGCATTTT,CASSQGARGNNQPQHF
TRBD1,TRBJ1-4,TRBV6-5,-,TGTGCCAGCAGTCTCCTCGGGACAGGGGAAGAAAAACTGTTTTTT,CASSLLGTGEEKLFF
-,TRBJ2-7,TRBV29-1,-,TGCAGCGTTGAAGTGGAATCCTACGAGCAGTACTTC,CSVEVESYEQYF
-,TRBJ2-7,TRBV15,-,TGTGCCACCAGCAAACTAGGAGAAAAGTACGAGCAGTACTTC,CATSKLGEKYEQYF
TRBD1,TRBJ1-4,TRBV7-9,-,TGTGCCAGCAGCCGGGACAGAATTGCCGGGGCCAATGAAAAACTGTTTTTT,CASSRDRIAGANEKLFF
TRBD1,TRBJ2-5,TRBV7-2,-,TGTGCCAGCAGACGCCGGGACAGGGGTAGAGAGACCCAGTACTTC,CASRRRDRGRETQYF
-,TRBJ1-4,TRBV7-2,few,TGTGCCAGCAGCTTATCGGTCTTCAATAATGAAAAACTGTTTTTT,CASSLSVFNNEKLFF
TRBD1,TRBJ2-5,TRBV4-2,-,TGTGCCAGCAGCCAAGATAGGACAGGGCCCCAAGAGACCCAGTACTTC,CASSQDRTGPQETQYF
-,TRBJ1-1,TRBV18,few,TGTGCCAGCTCATTTTCGATCAGGGGCCTTGGATCTGAAGCTTTCTTT,CASSFSIRGLGSEAFF
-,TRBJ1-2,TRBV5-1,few,TGCGCCAGCAGCTTGTCCCGGATAGCTAACTATGGCTACACCTTC,CASSLSRIANYGYTF
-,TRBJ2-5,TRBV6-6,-,TGTGCCAGCACCCGGCGGGGAGGAGAGACCCAGTACTTC,CASTRRGGETQYF
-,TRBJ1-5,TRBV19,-,TGTGCCAGTATTGAGTATAGTGGCCTAAGCAATCAGCCCCAGCATTTT,CASIEYSGLSNQPQHF
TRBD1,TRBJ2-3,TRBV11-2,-,TGTGCCAGCAGCTTACTGACAGGGGCAGATACGCAGTATTTT,CASSLLTGADTQYF